The clone carrying this TCR beta chain was counted between two and nine times. What the library attached to individual cDNA molecules were unique molecular identifiers. TCRdb reprocessed the 5' RACE reads with MiXCR, giving one entry per CDR3 protein. The data show about 110,000 distinct CDR3 sequences, approximately 20% seen once. The data stem from a study of human T cells and chemical hapten exposure. Total RNA came from unfractionated whole blood. CDR1 MGHRA and CDR2 YSYEKL come from the germline V gene. The CDR3 consists of 16 residues. J lost 3 bases, V lost 6 bases, and 8 bases had no gene match.

The chain is built from TRBV4-1 and TRBJ2-4, with 10 bases aligning to TRBD2. The clonotype comes from a human donor in good health. The CDR3 sequence is CASSPSGTSDKNIQYF. CDR3 in DNA: TGCGCCAGCAGTCCTTCCGGGACTAGCGACAAAAACATTCAGTACTTC.